The text below deals with one T cell receptor (beta chain). The antigen remains unidentified. The sample comes from a study of shared clonotypes between healthy human individuals. Germline loops: CDR1 KGHSH, CDR2 LQKENI. Trimming removed 3 bases at V and 8 bases at J, with 17 bases between. This CDR3 is built from 15 residues. Study-wide points: Only blood was sampled, and tissue TCR repertoires likely differ from blood ones. Estimated clonotype richness was generally higher in naive than memory subsets.

Splitting of each subset's genomic DNA was done evenly across several immunoSEQ plates. The table came from immunoSEQ multiplex PCR; TCRdb's copy has only in-frame clones and leaves some out. Here the sample spans 950,000 to 1,100,000 clones, around 78% being singletons. V is TRBV18 and J is TRBJ1-3; D remains unclear. The TCR sequence derives from a man between 18 and 35 years old in good health. Some clones in this sample may be carry-over from other donors' samples. Sequenced sample: memory CD4+ T cells from PBMCs. Subset given: CD45RA-negative fraction. The CDR3 loop is CASSPGSTPLDTIYF. The CDR3 DNA sequence: TGTGCCAGCTCACCGGGCAGTACGCCCTTGGACACCATATATTTT.